This T cell receptor beta chain originates from a study of cytotoxic CD8 clonotypes in ibrutinib-treated CLL. Study information: By median roughly 69 months, approximately 12 had progressed and around 14 stayed remitted; responses had been 2 complete and 24 partial. The study, taken as a whole, reports: At progression, clonality fell back toward baseline after rising at ibrutinib response.

Investigators sought sequencing depths of between 1 in 200,000 and 1 in 1 million T cells. Profiling relied on immunoSEQ multiplex PCR, and the TCRdb table lists in-frame clones only, not all of them. In the table there are about 140,000 clones, more than 70% of which are singletons. Germline-derived CDR1 and CDR2 are KGHSH and LQKENI. V dropped 3 bases and J dropped 0 bases, with 8 bases sitting between them. The CDR3 runs 15 residues. Note on this clone: Antigen: not known.

Sample: PBMCs, taken after 36 months of ibrutinib treatment. This sequence joins TRBV18 and TRBJ2-2, with no clear D. This receptor was identified in a human donor with chronic lymphocytic leukemia. The CDR3 bases are TGTGCCAGCTCACCGGCCAGAACGAACACCGGGGAGCTGTTTTTT. Encoded protein: CASSPARTNTGELFF.